These T cell receptor beta chains were read from a single sample in a study of human T cells and chemical hapten exposure. MiXCR, applied by TCRdb to the RACE reads, yields one record per CDR3 protein. The sample comprises 200,000 to 300,000 distinct CDR3 sequences, more than 6.5% of which are singletons, and 2% to 3% rests with the top ten. This specimen was whole blood, taken in connection with sensitization to the hapten diphenylcyclopropenone (DPC). The receptors stem from a middle-aged woman with alopecia areata. Some clones in this sample may be carry-over from other donors' samples. The CDR3 runs from the conserved cysteine through the conserved F or W. A D gene is named only where the DNA matches it firmly. The size field is filled for only some rows; it gives once, few, many or a size class.

d_gene	abundance	v_gene	j_gene	CDR3aa
.	many	TRBV4-3	TRBJ2-1	CASSQIQGYEQFF
.	many	TRBV4-3	TRBJ2-3	CASSLQGRVTDTQYF
.	.	TRBV3-1	TRBJ2-4	CASSQVDIQYF
.	few	TRBV5-6	TRBJ1-3	CASSLRDVTSGNTIYF
.	.	TRBV6-5	TRBJ2-1	CASSYRVEVEQFF
.	.	TRBV20-1	TRBJ1-2	CSARPGANYGYTF
.	.	TRBV29-1	TRBJ2-2	CSVSNTGELFF
.	few	TRBV9	TRBJ2-2	CASSVAPAGELFF
TRBD1	.	TRBV6-2/TRBV6-3	TRBJ2-5	CASSPTGPRKTQYF
.	many	TRBV6-2/TRBV6-3	TRBJ1-1	CASSLGTEAFF
TRBD1	few	TRBV9	TRBJ1-5	CASSVGDRGQPQHF
TRBD1	few	TRBV5-5	TRBJ2-5	CASSSTGVGETQYF
.	.	TRBV29-1	TRBJ2-5	CSVADETQYF
.	few	TRBV12-3/TRBV12-4	TRBJ1-1	CASSLATSNTEAFF
.	.	TRBV6-5	TRBJ2-7	CASRMTISDTYEQYF
.	few	TRBV20-1	TRBJ1-1	CSAQRQESFF
.	.	TRBV27	TRBJ1-1	CASSYGGWAGDTEAFF
.	.	TRBV7-2	TRBJ2-3	CASSLRPVGVDTQYF
.	many	TRBV12-3/TRBV12-4	TRBJ1-2	CASSGPSTRDRVYGYTF
.	few	TRBV11-2	TRBJ2-1	CASSLERGGEQFF
.	few	TRBV7-9	TRBJ1-4	CASRTGTRNEKLFF
TRBD1	many	TRBV18	TRBJ1-2	CASSLGTAYGYTF
TRBD1	many	TRBV27	TRBJ2-7	CASRRQGTAYEQYF
.	.	TRBV6-1	TRBJ1-5	CASSERGPSNQPQHF
TRBD1	few	TRBV10-3	TRBJ2-3	CAITGQGENTQYF
TRBD2	many	TRBV7-2	TRBJ2-1	CASSLSGSSYNEQFF
TRBD1	few	TRBV6-2/TRBV6-3	TRBJ1-1	CASSPQDRGGTEAFF
.	.	TRBV5-1	TRBJ2-5	CASSLVGGSETQYF
.	.	TRBV7-2	TRBJ2-6	CASSLAGQGSGANVLTF
TRBD1	.	TRBV6-5	TRBJ1-1	CASSFLGQISGENTEAFF
TRBD2	few	TRBV11-3	TRBJ2-1	CASSGTGTSKLANEQFF
.	.	TRBV6-5	TRBJ1-1	CATLWQGGTEAFF
.	many	TRBV13	TRBJ1-1	CASSSLQGNTEAFF
.	many	TRBV12-3/TRBV12-4	TRBJ2-1	CASPGFSYNEQFF
.	few	TRBV28	TRBJ1-1	CASRPPATASYYTEAFF
.	.	TRBV5-6	TRBJ2-1	CASSLGQVPNREQFF
.	few	TRBV28	TRBJ2-3	CASSGWRTAASGPDTQYF
.	.	TRBV4-3	TRBJ2-3	CASSQEFRITDTQYF
TRBD1	.	TRBV5-8	TRBJ1-4	CASSLGQGAYEKLFF
.	few	TRBV11-2	TRBJ2-2	CASSSLRGANTGELFF
.	few	TRBV6-2/TRBV6-3	TRBJ2-3	CASSYSLTDLDTQYF
.	few	TRBV4-2	TRBJ2-3	CASSQERGNTQYF
.	few	TRBV9	TRBJ1-1	CASSVATGARTEAFF
TRBD2	.	TRBV5-1	TRBJ2-3	CASSNPLAGGSDTQYF
TRBD1	.	TRBV28	TRBJ2-7	CASSSPGQGAREQYF
.	few	TRBV5-1	TRBJ2-2	CASSFLASVVGELFF
TRBD2	many	TRBV5-1	TRBJ2-7	CASSPDSGLAAYEQYF
.	few	TRBV20-1	TRBJ2-1	CSARGGLGNEQFF
.	.	TRBV7-2	TRBJ1-4	CASSLGRANEKLFF
.	.	TRBV6-5	TRBJ2-7	CASSYGGDGTYEQYF
TRBD1	.	TRBV12-3/TRBV12-4	TRBJ2-2	CASSSLQGTRGELFF
.	few	TRBV7-9	TRBJ2-5	CASSLAVRTQETQYF
.	few	TRBV19	TRBJ2-5	CASSPGGPVQETQYF
TRBD2	.	TRBV6-5	TRBJ2-1	CASSQPPGTRQFF
TRBD2	.	TRBV2	TRBJ2-7	CASSVGLAGEQYF
.	.	TRBV5-1	TRBJ1-2	CASSLGTVNRIYGYTF
TRBD2	few	TRBV2	TRBJ2-2	CASRRLRTSGRARTGELFF